Listed here are 7 T cell receptor beta chains from one sample, sequenced in a study of T cells in Graves' hyperthyroidism and ophthalmopathy. What was amplified from RNA transcripts were TCR beta CDR3 regions. TCR CDR3 underwent first-round RT-PCR with the HTBI primer set. One entry per CDR3 protein results from TCRdb running MiXCR on the multiplex PCR reads. The sample holds around 300,000 distinct CDR3 sequences; approximately 13% are singletons and the top ten take about 26%. The specimen was blood. All receptors derive from a young woman with Graves' hyperthyroidism.

The V call is TRBV18, the J call TRBJ2-5, with D tentatively TRBD1 (6 bases). Between the trimmed V and J ends, which lost 3 bases and 3 bases, there was a span of 8 bases. The CDR3 sequence is 13 residues long. CDR1 KGHSH and CDR2 LQKENI come from the germline V gene. CDR3 in DNA: TGTGCCAGCTCACCCCGGACAGAAGAGACCCAGTACTTC. It encodes CASSPRTEETQYF.

This clonotype was seen ten or more times. The V and J genes are TRBV28 and TRBJ1-1, with D maybe TRBD1 (5 bases). The CDR3 is 13 amino acids. The germline V gene encodes CDR1 MDHEN and CDR2 SYDVKM. V was trimmed by 6 bases and J by 3 bases, leaving 11 bases between them. The CDR3 reads CASRRGADTEAFF. The CDR3, as DNA: TGTGCCAGCAGAAGGGGCGCCGACACTGAAGCTTTCTTT.

This clonotype has ten or more counts. V usage is TRBV2 and J usage is TRBJ2-7; the D gene is possibly TRBD1 (5 bases). The CDR3 runs to 11 residues. V dropped 5 bases and J dropped 9 bases, with 11 bases sitting between them. Germline loops: CDR1 SNHLY, CDR2 FYNNEI. This chain's CDR3 is CASSQGGMQYF. The CDR3 DNA reads TGTGCCAGCAGTCAGGGCGGAATGCAGTACTTC. The whole variable domain, filled in from reference TRBV2 and TRBJ2-7, reads EPEVTQTPSHQVTQMGQEVILRCVPISNHLYFYWYRQILGQKVEFLVSFYNNEISEKSEIFDDQFSVERPDGSNFTLKIRSTKLEDSAMYFCASSQGGMQYFGPGTRLTVT.

The rearrangement links TRBV30 to TRBJ2-3, with D possibly matching TRBD1 (5 bases). This CDR3 is built from 18 residues. V was shortened by 0 bases and J by 1 base, with 20 bases between the two germline ends. CDR1 is GTSNPN, CDR2 SVGIG, per germline (reference sequence). The CDR3 reads CAWSVVSGRVWGTDTQYF. The CDR3 nucleotides read TGTGCCTGGAGTGTAGTCTCGGGCAGGGTTTGGGGCACAGATACGCAGTATTTT. Full variable domain (remainder filled in from reference TRBV30 and TRBJ2-3): SQTIHQWPATLVQPVGSPLSLECTVEGTSNPNLYWYRQAAGRGLQLLFYSVGIGQISSEVPQNLSASRPQDRQFILSSKKLLLSDSGFYLCAWSVVSGRVWGTDTQYFGPGTRLTVL.

The V gene is TRBV20-1, the J gene TRBJ2-7; 13 bases agree with TRBD2. The germline V gene encodes CDR1 DFQATT and CDR2 SNEGSKA (reference sequence). This CDR3 contains 17 residues. Germline trimming cut 5 bases from V and 5 bases from J; bases unmatched to any gene: 15. CDR3 residues: CSAPMGTSGMLRDEQYF. In DNA form, the CDR3 reads TGCAGTGCTCCTATGGGGACTAGCGGGATGCTTCGGGACGAGCAGTACTTC.

This clonotype was detected only a few times. The rearrangement joins TRBV20-1 to TRBJ1-1, with D uncertain. Germline V CDR1 and CDR2: DFQATT, SNEGSKA (reference sequence). V lost 1 base to trimming and J lost 4 bases, with 16 bases between them. The CDR3 contains 15 residues. CDR3 DNA sequence: TGCAGTGCTAGAGGGACCGTAGGGCGGGGCACTGAAGCTTTCTTT. Amino acid sequence: CSARGTVGRGTEAFF.

The chain uses TRBV5-4 and TRBJ2-3, with 8 bases fitting TRBD1. Trimming took 3 bases from V and 9 from J; bases not matched to a gene: 9. The CDR3 is 14 residues long. CDR1 and CDR2 from the germline V gene are SGHNT and YYREEE (reference sequence). This CDR3 is CASSSNTGGITQYF. In nucleotides, the CDR3 is TGTGCCAGCAGCTCGAACACAGGGGGAATAACGCAGTATTTT.